Listed here are 19 T cell receptor beta chains from one sample, sequenced in a study of naive and memory T cell subsets. Two oligonucleotides, mixed equimolar, formed the beta constant-region primer covering TRBC1 and TRBC2. TCRdb reprocessed the UMI-ligation and nested PCR reads with MiXCR, giving one entry per CDR3 protein. The profile shows about 150,000 distinct CDR3 sequences, approximately 15% of them singletons. The sample consisted of naive CD4+ T cells from blood. Source of these receptors: a human donor in good health.

This clonotype was seen a few times. The chain combines TRBV6-1 with TRBJ2-1, with 11 bases lining up with TRBD2. Unmatched junction bases numbered 3, after V lost 6 bases and J lost 5 bases. The germline CDR1 and CDR2 sequences are MNHNS and SASEGT. CDR3 length: 14 amino acids. The chain's CDR3 is CASRLGLADNEQFF. In DNA, the CDR3 is TGTGCCAGCAGGTTGGGACTAGCGGACAATGAGCAGTTCTTC.

This clonotype occurred a few times. V and J are TRBV7-2 and TRBJ1-1; D not resolved. Between the trimmed V and J ends, which lost 5 bases and 5 bases, there was a span of 18 bases. Germline V gene data show CDR1 as SGHTA and CDR2 as FQGNSA. The CDR3 has 15 amino acids. CDR3 nucleotide sequence: TGTGCCAGCAGCACTGCGGCGGGAGGAGGGACTGAAGCTTTCTTT. Translation gives CASSTAAGGGTEAFF.

A single count supports this clonotype. The V call is TRBV5-1, the J call TRBJ1-2; tentative D call: TRBD1 (5 bases). V was shortened by 2 bases and J by 3 bases, with 11 bases between the two germline ends. The CDR3 spans 14 residues. Germline-derived CDR1 and CDR2 are SGHRS and YFSETQ. DNA for the CDR3: TGCGCCAGCAGCTTCTCCAGGGCAGACTATGGCTACACCTTC. It specifies CASSFSRADYGYTF.

V and J are TRBV20-1 and TRBJ1-5, with D possibly matching TRBD1 (5 bases). From germline, CDR1 is DFQATT and CDR2 SNEGSKA (reference sequence). The V end lost 7 bases, the J end lost 6 bases, and 16 bases lay between the germline ends. The CDR3 loop spans 13 amino acids. CDR3 sequence reads: CSVTGGARQPQHF. The CDR3 nucleotides read TGCAGTGTAACGGGAGGGGCCCGTCAGCCCCAGCATTTT.

The CDR3 bases are TGTGCCAGCAGTTTATACGGGAGGGCGATTGGAACCGGGGAGCTGTTTTTT. Its protein is CASSLYGRAIGTGELFF. The J gene is TRBJ2-2, the V gene TRBV27, with 8 bases that match TRBD2. The germline V gene has CDR1 MNHEY and CDR2 SMNVEV (reference sequence). The CDR3 has 17 residues. V shed 1 base and J 5 bases; nucleotides not matched to a gene: 9.

J is TRBJ2-1 and V is TRBV5-6; D is uncertain. The V end was cut by 3 bases, the J end by 4 bases, with 11 bases between. The length of the CDR3 is 14 residues. Germline CDR1 and CDR2: SGHDT and YYEEEE. The CDR3 DNA is TGTGCCAGCAGCTCCCGTCTGGGTTACAATGAGCAGTTCTTC. Its protein is CASSSRLGYNEQFF.

This chain connects TRBV24-1 to TRBJ2-5, with D unresolved. Germline V lookup: CDR1 KGHDR, CDR2 SFDVKD. V was cut by 4 bases and J by 0 bases, with 5 bases left in between. CDR3 length: 13 amino acids. The DNA of the CDR3 is TGTGCCACCAGTGACCCGTACCAAGAGACCCAGTACTTC. Translation gives CATSDPYQETQYF.

This clonotype was counted between two and nine times. The chain recombines TRBV29-1 with TRBJ2-1, with 9 bases lining up with TRBD2. Looked up from germline, CDR1 is SQVTM and CDR2 is ANQGSEA. V shed 3 bases, J shed 3 bases, and the junction held 6 bases outside the gene matches. The CDR3 contains 15 residues. CDR3 sequence: CSVEGSGGDYNEQFF. CDR3 coding DNA: TGCAGCGTTGAGGGTAGCGGGGGAGACTACAATGAGCAGTTCTTC.

This chain joins TRBV7-7 and TRBJ2-1; D is unresolved. Between the trimmed V and J ends, which lost 4 bases and 10 bases, there was a span of 14 bases. CDR1 SSHAT and CDR2 FNYEAQ come from the germline V gene (reference sequence). The CDR3 is made up of 13 amino acids. The CDR3 DNA reads as TGTGCCAGCAGCTCCCCGGGTAGGGCGGAGCAGTTCTTC. It encodes CASSSPGRAEQFF. Drawing the rest from reference TRBV7-7 and TRBJ2-1, the complete variable domain is GAGVSQSPRYKVTKRGQDVTLRCDPISSHATLYWYQQALGQGPEFLTYFNYEAQPDKSGLPSDRFSAERPEGSISTLTIQRTEQRDSAMYRCASSSPGRAEQFFGPGTRLTVL.

The rearrangement joins TRBV5-1 to TRBJ2-7; 13 bases match TRBD2. V dropped 3 bases and J dropped 7; count of bases not matched to a gene: 10. Per the germline V gene, CDR1 is SGHRS and CDR2 is YFSETQ. The CDR3 consists of 16 residues. The CDR3 region has the DNA TGCGCCAGCAGCTCGTCCGGGACTAGCGGGATTGGGGAGCAGTACTTC. The encoded protein is CASSSSGTSGIGEQYF.

The chain couples TRBV5-1 to TRBJ1-5; D gene uncertain. Germline assignment: CDR1 SGHRS and CDR2 YFSETQ. V was cut by 0 bases and J by 8 bases, with 15 bases left in between. The CDR3 sequence is 15 residues long. Here the CDR3 DNA reads TGCGCCAGCAGCTTGGAAGGCAGAGTTTGGGAGCCCCAGCATTTT. Translating it yields CASSLEGRVWEPQHF.

This clonotype was observed a few times. V gene TRBV29-1 combines with J gene TRBJ1-3, with a weak D call TRBD1 (5 bases). Germline V gene lookup returns CDR1 SQVTM and CDR2 ANQGSEA. The CDR3 length is 16 residues. The V and J ends lost 0 bases and 0 bases respectively, with 12 bases between them. CDR3: CSVEDRQGSSGNTIYF. The CDR3 nucleotides are TGCAGCGTTGAAGATAGGCAGGGCAGCTCTGGAAACACCATATATTTT. Looking up the rest from reference TRBV29-1 and TRBJ1-3 gives the full variable domain: SAVISQKPSRDICQRGTSLTIQCQVDSQVTMMFWYRQQPGQSLTLIATANQGSEATYESGFVIDKFPISRPNLTFSTLTVSNMSPEDSSIYLCSVEDRQGSSGNTIYFGEGSWLTVV.

The chain joins TRBV27 to TRBJ1-6; possibly TRBD1 for D (5 bases). CDR3 size: 14 residues. The V end lost 3 bases, the J end lost 9 bases, and 12 bases lay between the germline ends. The germline V gene encodes CDR1 MNHEY and CDR2 SMNVEV (reference sequence). The CDR3 protein is CASSFGQGGSPLHF. The CDR3 nucleotides are TGTGCCAGCAGTTTTGGGCAGGGAGGTTCACCCCTCCACTTT.

In nucleotides, the CDR3 is TGCAGTGCTCTGACTAGCGAGGGCACAGATACGCAGTATTTT. Residues: CSALTSEGTDTQYF. The V call is TRBV20-1, the J call TRBJ2-3, with 8 bases that match TRBD2. CDR1 is DFQATT and CDR2 is SNEGSKA in the germline V gene (reference sequence). After removal of 5 bases from V and 1 base from J, the junction contained 5 bases not matched to a gene. The CDR3 extends over 14 amino acids.

This clonotype was counted once. A clone one base away is much larger, so this may be a read error. The rearrangement uses TRBV20-1 and TRBJ2-1, with 7 bases that match TRBD2. The germline CDR1 and CDR2 sequences are DFQATT and SNEGSKA (reference sequence). J was trimmed by 3 bases and V by 4 bases; bases with no gene match: 6. The CDR3 is 14 residues long. The CDR3 DNA sequence: TGCAGTGCTATTCTAGCGGAGCGCTACAATGAGCAGTTCTTC. Translation: CSAILAERYNEQFF.

This clonotype has a handful of counts. The gene calls are TRBV28 and TRBJ1-2, with D tentatively TRBD1 (6 bases). This CDR3 has 13 residues. CDR1 and CDR2 from the germline V gene are MDHEN and SYDVKM. V was pared by 6 bases and J by 14 bases, with 22 bases between. The CDR3 DNA sequence: TGTGCCAGCAGCGCCGGGACAACGATTTTCAGGACCTTC. Translation gives CASSAGTTIFRTF.

J is TRBJ2-2 and V is TRBV9; 7 bases agree with TRBD2. Per the germline V gene, CDR1 is SGDLS and CDR2 is YYNGEE. V was pared by 5 bases and J by 4 bases, with 8 bases of the junction left unmatched. This CDR3 contains 15 residues. The CDR3 is CASSIGGGSTGELFF. CDR3 DNA sequence: TGTGCCAGCAGTATTGGGGGGGGATCCACCGGGGAGCTGTTTTTT.

This clonotype showed up just a few times. J is TRBJ2-7 and V is TRBV18, with unresolved D. Germline-derived CDR1 and CDR2 are KGHSH and LQKENI. This CDR3 region has 13 residues. V was trimmed by 2 bases and J by 3 bases, leaving 8 bases between them. The CDR3 loop reads CASSPIPDYEQYF. The CDR3 region has the DNA TGTGCCAGCTCACCAATACCTGACTACGAGCAGTACTTC.

The J gene is TRBJ2-3, the V gene TRBV28; D remains unclear. V was cut by 2 bases and J by 4 bases, with 7 bases left in between. Germline CDR1 and CDR2: MDHEN and SYDVKM. The CDR3 has 13 residues. The CDR3 region has the DNA TGTGCCAGCAGTTTAAACTTGGCAGATACGCAGTATTTT. This translates into CASSLNLADTQYF.